The 5 T cell receptor beta chains below come from one sample, sequenced in a study of control samples from healthy donors and cancer patients. Assay: immunoSEQ multiplex PCR; the TCRdb copy retains only in-frame clones and omits some. The data show about 130,000 clones, 85% to 95% seen once. Sequenced material: blood. These receptor sequences come from a man younger than 35 in good health.

V is TRBV29-1 and J is TRBJ2-3, with D perhaps assigned TRBD1 or TRBD2 (5 bases each). This CDR3 is 14 amino acids long. CDR1 is SQVTM, CDR2 ANQGSEA, per germline. V lost 0 bases and J 1 base, leaving 8 bases between the germline ends. The CDR3 reads CSVEEGRGTDTQYF. The CDR3 DNA reads as TGCAGCGTTGAAGAGGGACGGGGCACAGATACGCAGTATTTT.

In its sample, this clone was seen once. This sequence joins TRBV7-9 and TRBJ1-2, with TRBD1 matching over 9 bases. With 4 bases clipped from V and 8 bases from J, the junction kept 11 bases outside the gene matches. This CDR3 contains 15 residues. The germline gives CDR1 SEHNR, CDR2 FQNEAQ (reference sequence). Written as DNA, the CDR3 is TGTGCCAGCAGCTCGGGACAGGGTGGGAGGTTCGGCTACACCTTC. As protein: CASSSGQGGRFGYTF.

The chain joins TRBV6-1 to TRBJ1-1, with D hard to call. The V gene's germline CDR1 is MNHNS and CDR2 SASEGT. The CDR3 is 14 amino acids. V dropped 2 bases and J dropped 1 base, with 8 bases sitting between them. The CDR3 nucleotides are TGTGCCAGCAGTGAACAAGCGTCGAACACTGAAGCTTTCTTT. Its protein product is CASSEQASNTEAFF.

V gene TRBV7-2 combines with J gene TRBJ2-7; TRBD1 matches at 8 bases. The CDR3 has 14 amino acids. The germline V gene encodes CDR1 SGHTA and CDR2 FQGNSA. J gave up 4 bases and V 4 bases, and 6 bases lay outside the gene matches. The CDR3 coding sequence is TGTGCCAGCAGCTGGACAGGGTATGGATACGAGCAGTACTTC. This encodes CASSWTGYGYEQYF.

Written as DNA, the CDR3 is TGTGCCAGCAGCGTAGGGGGTGACGGCTACACCTTC. Protein: CASSVGGDGYTF. The chain is built from TRBV9 and TRBJ1-2; D gene uncertain. The CDR3 extends over 12 amino acids. V lost 0 bases and J lost 8, with 8 bases in between. CDR1 and CDR2 from the germline V gene are SGDLS and YYNGEE.